This TCR beta chain was recovered during a study of T cells after posttransplantation cyclophosphamide. The data were produced by immunoSEQ multiplex PCR, yet TCRdb's version contains in-frame clones alone and is incomplete. Listed here are under 25,000 clones without any singletons, the top ten holding about 2%. Findings and limits, study-wide: Donor CD8+ memory clones often dominated recipient blood repertoires at later times. Blood and skin or GI T cell repertoires showed limited TRB overlap. Recipient CMV seropositivity and CMV reactivation strongly tracked TRB clonality.

This clone occurred a few times. Antigen specificity is unknown. A marrow graft followed busulfan-fludarabine conditioning, with cyclophosphamide on days +3 and +4. Trimming stripped 5 bases from V and 4 bases from J, with 11 bases between. The germline V gene has CDR1 SQVTM and CDR2 ANQGSEA. The CDR3 loop spans 12 amino acids. The rearrangement uses TRBV29-1 and TRBJ1-2; no clear D. This specimen consisted of PBMCs, obtained after allogeneic stem cell transplant with posttransplant cyclophosphamide. The clonotype was recovered from a male patient aged 18-29 years who received an allogeneic stem cell transplant from a related donor, was CMV-positive, and had no GVHD. These T cells may partly come from the graft donor. The CDR3 protein is CSVQTSRYGYTF. Written as DNA, the CDR3 is TGCAGCGTTCAAACTTCGCGCTATGGCTACACCTTC.